Below, 10 T cell receptor beta chains from the same sample are listed, as sequenced in a study of cytomegalovirus exposure and HLA in healthy donors. Amplification used 60 Vbeta primers and 13 Jbeta primers. Clones were sequenced by immunoSEQ multiplex PCR, and TCRdb holds only the in-frame ones, with some missing. The sample has some 200,000 clones, over 75% seen once. Sequencing was carried out using PBMCs. These TCRs come from a man aged 35-49 years in good health and CMV-seropositive.

This chain links TRBV30 with TRBJ2-7; D is perhaps TRBD2 (5 bases). CDR1 and CDR2 (germline): GTSNPN, SVGIG (reference sequence). The CDR3 is 16 amino acids. Trimming stripped 0 bases from V and 0 bases from J, with 15 bases between. The CDR3 DNA sequence: TGTGCCTGGAGTGTACGGGGTGGCGGTTTCTCCTACGAGCAGTACTTC. Amino acid sequence: CAWSVRGGGFSYEQYF.

V is TRBV23-1 and J is TRBJ2-1; maybe TRBD2 (5 bases). TRBV23-1 has ORF status, its function being uncertain. The CDR3 has 16 amino acids. V was cut by 3 bases and J by 4 bases, with 16 bases left in between. CDR3 sequence: CASSQCGSGYYNEQFF. In DNA form, the CDR3 reads TGCGCCAGCAGTCAGTGCGGGTCAGGATATTACAATGAGCAGTTCTTC.

As regards this clone: The same CDR3 can be traced to other DNA sequences in this sample. V is TRBV5-1 and J is TRBJ1-1; D not certain. Germline CDR1 reads SGHRS; CDR2 reads YFSETQ. The CDR3 sequence is 13 residues long. Trimming shortened V by 0 bases and J by 2 bases, and 5 bases separated the two germline ends. DNA of the CDR3: TGCGCCAGCAGCTTGGCAGGAAACACTGAAGCTTTCTTT. This gives the protein CASSLAGNTEAFF.

The V call is TRBV6-6, the J call TRBJ1-1; 8 bases match TRBD1. The ends lost 2 bases at V and 5 bases at J; junction bases unmatched: 10. This CDR3 region has 16 residues. Germline V gene data show CDR1 as MNHNY and CDR2 as SVGAGI (reference sequence). The CDR3 here is CASSYPGTGGGTEAFF. The CDR3 bases are TGTGCCAGCAGTTACCCCGGGACAGGAGGAGGGACTGAAGCTTTCTTT.

The chain uses TRBV5-4 and TRBJ2-3; D perhaps matches TRBD1 (6 bases). Germline V lookup: CDR1 SGHNT, CDR2 YYREEE (reference sequence). This CDR3 is built from 15 residues. With 0 bases removed from V and 1 base from J, the gap between germline ends came to 9 bases. In DNA form, the CDR3 reads TGTGCCAGCAGCTTGGTAGGGGGAGGCACAGATACGCAGTATTTT. Translation gives CASSLVGGGTDTQYF.

V gene TRBV4-3 combines with J gene TRBJ2-1; TRBD2 aligns across 10 bases. Trimming took 6 bases from V and 8 from J; bases not matched to a gene: 7. This CDR3 has 14 amino acids. Germline V gene lookup returns CDR1 LGHNA and CDR2 YSLEER. As DNA, the CDR3 is TGCGCCAGCAGTAGAAGCGGGGGGGTGCATGAGCAGTTCTTC. As protein: CASSRSGGVHEQFF.

The rearrangement uses TRBV5-5 and TRBJ2-7; perhaps TRBD1 as D (5 bases). The CDR3 is 13 amino acids. Germline V gene data show CDR1 as SGHKS and CDR2 as YYEKEE (reference sequence). Deletions cut 7 bases from V and 5 bases from J, with 16 bases between. The chain's CDR3 is CASDLGVPHEQYF. The CDR3 region has the DNA TGTGCCAGCGATTTAGGGGTGCCCCACGAGCAGTACTTC.

The chain carries TRBV5-4 and TRBJ1-2; D gene uncertain. The V and J ends lost 1 base and 4 bases respectively, with 11 bases between them. This CDR3 is built from 14 residues. Germline V gene data show CDR1 as SGHNT and CDR2 as YYREEE (reference sequence). This chain's CDR3 is CASSLSQAGYGYTF. CDR3 in DNA: TGTGCCAGCAGCTTGAGTCAGGCGGGCTATGGCTACACCTTC.

V gene TRBV5-6 combines with J gene TRBJ1-6; tentative D call: TRBD1 (5 bases). Deletions cut 4 bases from V and 8 bases from J, with 10 bases between. The CDR3 runs 13 residues. The germline gives CDR1 SGHDT, CDR2 YYEEEE. In DNA form, the CDR3 reads TGTGCCAGCAGCCTCTGGGGGGATTCACCCCTCCACTTT. Translating gives CASSLWGDSPLHF.

The chain combines TRBV5-1 with TRBJ2-7; D perhaps matches TRBD2 (6 bases). Germline assignment: CDR1 SGHRS and CDR2 YFSETQ. Deletions cut 4 bases from V and 7 bases from J, with 24 bases between. The CDR3 covers 16 residues. Here the CDR3 DNA reads TGCGCCAGCAGCCCCGAAAATGCGGGGATGCGTGAAGAGCAGTACTTC. Its protein product is CASSPENAGMREEQYF.